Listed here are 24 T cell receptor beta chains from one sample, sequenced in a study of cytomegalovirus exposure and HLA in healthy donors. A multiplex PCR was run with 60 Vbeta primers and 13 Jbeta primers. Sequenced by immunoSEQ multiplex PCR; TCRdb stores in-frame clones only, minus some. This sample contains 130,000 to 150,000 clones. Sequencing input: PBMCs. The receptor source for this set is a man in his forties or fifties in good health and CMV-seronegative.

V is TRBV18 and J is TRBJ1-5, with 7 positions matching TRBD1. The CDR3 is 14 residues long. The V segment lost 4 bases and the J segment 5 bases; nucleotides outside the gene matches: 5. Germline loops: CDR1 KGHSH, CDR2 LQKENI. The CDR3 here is CASSLQGYDQPQHF. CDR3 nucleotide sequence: TGTGCCAGCTCACTACAGGGGTACGATCAGCCCCAGCATTTT.

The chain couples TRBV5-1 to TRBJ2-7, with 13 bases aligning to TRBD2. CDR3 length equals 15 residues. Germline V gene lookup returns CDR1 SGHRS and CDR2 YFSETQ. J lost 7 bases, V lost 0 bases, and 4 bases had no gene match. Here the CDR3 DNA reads TGCGCCAGCAGCTTGGGCACTAGCGGGGGGGTTGAGCAGTACTTC. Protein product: CASSLGTSGGVEQYF.

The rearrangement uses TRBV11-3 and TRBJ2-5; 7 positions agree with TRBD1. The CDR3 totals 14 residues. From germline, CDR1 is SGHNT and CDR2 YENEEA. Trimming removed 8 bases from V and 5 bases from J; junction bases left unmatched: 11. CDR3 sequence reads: CASGTGQGEETQYF. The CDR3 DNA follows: TGTGCCAGCGGAACCGGTCAGGGGGAGGAGACCCAGTACTTC.

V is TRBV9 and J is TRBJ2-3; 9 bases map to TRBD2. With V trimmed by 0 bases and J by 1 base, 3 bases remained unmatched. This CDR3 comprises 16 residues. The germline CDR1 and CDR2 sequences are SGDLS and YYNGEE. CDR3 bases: TGTGCCAGCAGCGTAGCGGCTAGCGGGGGCACAGATACGCAGTATTTT. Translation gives CASSVAASGGTDTQYF.

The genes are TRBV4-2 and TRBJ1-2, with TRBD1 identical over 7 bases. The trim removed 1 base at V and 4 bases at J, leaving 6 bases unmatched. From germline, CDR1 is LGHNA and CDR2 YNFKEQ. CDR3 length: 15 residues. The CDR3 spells CASSQALGTVYGYTF. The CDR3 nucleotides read TGTGCCAGCAGCCAAGCCCTAGGGACAGTCTATGGCTACACCTTC.

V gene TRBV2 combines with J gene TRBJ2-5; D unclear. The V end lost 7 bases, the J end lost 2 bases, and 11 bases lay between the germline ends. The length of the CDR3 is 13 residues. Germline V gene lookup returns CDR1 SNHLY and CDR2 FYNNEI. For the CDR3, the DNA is TGTGCCAGCATTGTGGAGATTCAAGAGACCCAGTACTTC. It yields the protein CASIVEIQETQYF.

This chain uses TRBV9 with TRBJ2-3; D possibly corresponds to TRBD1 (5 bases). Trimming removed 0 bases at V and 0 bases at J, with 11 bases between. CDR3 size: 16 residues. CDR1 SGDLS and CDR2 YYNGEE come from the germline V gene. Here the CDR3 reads CASSVGEGASTDTQYF. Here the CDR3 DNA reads TGTGCCAGCAGCGTAGGGGAAGGGGCTAGCACAGATACGCAGTATTTT.

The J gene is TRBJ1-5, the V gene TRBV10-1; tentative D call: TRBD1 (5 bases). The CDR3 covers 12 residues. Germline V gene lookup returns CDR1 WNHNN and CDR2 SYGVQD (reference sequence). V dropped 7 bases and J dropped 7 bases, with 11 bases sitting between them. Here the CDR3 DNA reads TGCGCCAGCACCCGCAGGGCACAGCCCCAGCATTTT. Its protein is CASTRRAQPQHF.

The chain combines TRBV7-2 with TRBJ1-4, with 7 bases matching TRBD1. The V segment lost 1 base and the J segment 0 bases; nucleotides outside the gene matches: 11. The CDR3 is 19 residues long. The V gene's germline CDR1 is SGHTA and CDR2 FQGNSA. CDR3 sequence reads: CASSLEGRGAFATNEKLFF. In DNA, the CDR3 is TGTGCCAGCAGCTTAGAAGGCAGGGGGGCATTTGCAACTAATGAAAAACTGTTTTTT.

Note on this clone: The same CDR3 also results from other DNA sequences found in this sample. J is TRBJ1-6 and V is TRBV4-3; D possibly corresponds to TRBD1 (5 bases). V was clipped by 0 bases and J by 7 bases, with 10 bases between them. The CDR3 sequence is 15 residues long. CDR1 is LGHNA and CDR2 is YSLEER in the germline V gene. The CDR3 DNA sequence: TGCGCCAGCAGCCAAGAGGGGGGAAAGAATTCACCCCTCCACTTT. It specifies CASSQEGGKNSPLHF.

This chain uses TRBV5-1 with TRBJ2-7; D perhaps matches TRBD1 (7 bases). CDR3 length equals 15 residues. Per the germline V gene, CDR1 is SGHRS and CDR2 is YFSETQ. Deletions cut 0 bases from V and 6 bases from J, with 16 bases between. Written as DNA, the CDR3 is TGCGCCAGCAGCTTGGGACAGTCCCAGGGGGGCGAGCAGTACTTC. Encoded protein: CASSLGQSQGGEQYF.

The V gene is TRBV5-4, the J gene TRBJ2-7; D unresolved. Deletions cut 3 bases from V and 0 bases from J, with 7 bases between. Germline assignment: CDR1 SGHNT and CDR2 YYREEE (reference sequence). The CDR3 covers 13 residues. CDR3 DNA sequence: TGTGCCAGCAGCTCCGGTCACTCCTACGAGCAGTACTTC. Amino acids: CASSSGHSYEQYF.

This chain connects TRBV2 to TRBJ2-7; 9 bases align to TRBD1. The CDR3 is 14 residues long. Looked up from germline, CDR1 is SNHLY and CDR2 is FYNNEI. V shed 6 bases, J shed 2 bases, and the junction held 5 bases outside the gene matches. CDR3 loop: CASSVQGAPYEQYF. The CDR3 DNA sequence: TGTGCCAGCAGCGTACAGGGGGCTCCCTACGAGCAGTACTTC. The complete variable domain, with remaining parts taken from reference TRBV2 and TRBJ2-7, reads EPEVTQTPSHQVTQMGQEVILRCVPISNHLYFYWYRQILGQKVEFLVSFYNNEISEKSEIFDDQFSVERPDGSNFTLKIRSTKLEDSAMYFCASSVQGAPYEQYFGPGTRLTVT.

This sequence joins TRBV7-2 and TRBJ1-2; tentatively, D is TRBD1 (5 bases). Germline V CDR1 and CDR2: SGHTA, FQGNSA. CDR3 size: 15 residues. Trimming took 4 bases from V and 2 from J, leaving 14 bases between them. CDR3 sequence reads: CASSYGTGGNYGYTF. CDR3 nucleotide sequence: TGTGCCAGCAGCTATGGGACGGGGGGGAACTATGGCTACACCTTC.

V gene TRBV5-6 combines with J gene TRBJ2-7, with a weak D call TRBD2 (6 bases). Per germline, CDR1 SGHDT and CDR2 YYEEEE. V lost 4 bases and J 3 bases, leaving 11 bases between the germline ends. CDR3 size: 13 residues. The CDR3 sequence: CASSQLRDYEQYF. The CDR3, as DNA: TGTGCCAGCAGCCAATTGCGGGACTACGAGCAGTACTTC.

CDR3 DNA: TGTGCCAGCAGCCACCGGGTAGGCAATCAGCCCCAGCATTTT. Amino acids: CASSHRVGNQPQHF. The chain has TRBV7-3 and TRBJ1-5; D unclear. With 5 bases removed from V and 2 bases from J, the gap between germline ends came to 10 bases. The CDR3 is 14 residues long. Looked up from germline, CDR1 is SGHTA and CDR2 is FQGTGA.

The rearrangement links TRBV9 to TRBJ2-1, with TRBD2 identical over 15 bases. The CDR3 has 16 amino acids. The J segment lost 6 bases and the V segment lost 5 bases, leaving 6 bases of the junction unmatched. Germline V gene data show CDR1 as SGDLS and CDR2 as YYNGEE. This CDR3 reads CASSRGLAGGPNEQFF. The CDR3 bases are TGTGCCAGCAGTCGAGGACTAGCGGGGGGGCCCAATGAGCAGTTCTTC.

In DNA form, the CDR3 reads TGTGCCAGCAGCTCCGGCCTAGCGGAAGAGACCCAGTACTTC. It is translated as CASSSGLAEETQYF. The V call is TRBV5-6, the J call TRBJ2-5, with 7 bases that match TRBD2. This CDR3 region has 14 residues. Germline CDR1 is SGHDT and CDR2 is YYEEEE. V gave up 3 bases and J gave up 3 bases; unmatched junction bases: 5.

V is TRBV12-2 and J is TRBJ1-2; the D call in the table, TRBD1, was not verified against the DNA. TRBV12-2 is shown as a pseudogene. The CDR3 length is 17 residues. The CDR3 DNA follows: TGTGCAAGTCTCAACGGACAGGAGAACAATTTTAACTATGGCTACACCTTC. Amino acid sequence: CASLNGQENNFNYGYTF.

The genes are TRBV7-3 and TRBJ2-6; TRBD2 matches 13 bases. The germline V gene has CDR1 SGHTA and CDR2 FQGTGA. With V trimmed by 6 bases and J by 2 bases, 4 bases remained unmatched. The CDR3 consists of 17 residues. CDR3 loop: CASRLGLAGAGANVLTF. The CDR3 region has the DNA TGTGCCAGCAGACTCGGACTAGCGGGGGCTGGGGCCAACGTCCTGACTTTC.

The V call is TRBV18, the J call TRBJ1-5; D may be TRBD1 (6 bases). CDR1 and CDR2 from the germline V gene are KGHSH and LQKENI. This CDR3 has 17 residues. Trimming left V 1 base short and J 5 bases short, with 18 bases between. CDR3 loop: CASSPRQLTGMDQPQHF. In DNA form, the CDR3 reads TGTGCCAGCTCACCACGGCAATTAACAGGGATGGATCAGCCCCAGCATTTT.

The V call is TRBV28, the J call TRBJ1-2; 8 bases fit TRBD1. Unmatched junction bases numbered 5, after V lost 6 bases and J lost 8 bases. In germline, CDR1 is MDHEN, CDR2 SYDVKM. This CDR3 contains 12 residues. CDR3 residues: CASRRRGLGYTF. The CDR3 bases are TGTGCCAGCAGACGCAGGGGGCTCGGCTACACCTTC.

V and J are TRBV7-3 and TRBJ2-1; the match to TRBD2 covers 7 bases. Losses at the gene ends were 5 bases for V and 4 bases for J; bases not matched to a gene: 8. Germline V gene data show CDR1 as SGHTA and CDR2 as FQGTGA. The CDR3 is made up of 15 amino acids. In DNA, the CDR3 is TGTGCCAGCAGCCCCTCAGCGGGGACTTACAATGAGCAGTTCTTC. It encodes CASSPSAGTYNEQFF. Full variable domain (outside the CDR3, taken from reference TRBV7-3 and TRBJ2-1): GAGVSQTPSNKVTEKGKYVELRCDPISGHTALYWYRQSLGQGPEFLIYFQGTGAADDSGLPNDRFFAVRPEGSVSTLKIQRTERGDSAVYLCASSPSAGTYNEQFFGPGTRLTVL.

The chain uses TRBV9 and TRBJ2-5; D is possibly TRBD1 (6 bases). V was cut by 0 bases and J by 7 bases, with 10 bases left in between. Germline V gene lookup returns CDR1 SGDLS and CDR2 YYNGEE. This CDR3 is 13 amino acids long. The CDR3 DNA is TGTGCCAGCAGCGTAGAAGGGGGTGGGACCCAGTACTTC. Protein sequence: CASSVEGGGTQYF.